The 17 T cell receptor beta chains in this list originate from one sample, sequenced in a study of blood T cell repertoires in COVID-19. Produced via immunoSEQ multiplex PCR; TCRdb's table is partial and in-frame only. The data hold 320,000 or so clones, with 89% observed a single time. Source material: PBMCs or T cells enriched from blood (not recorded which). Receptors were obtained from a man in his 60s who had recovered from COVID-19.

J is TRBJ2-1 and V is TRBV4-1; TRBD2 aligns across 7 bases. Germline assignment: CDR1 MGHRA and CDR2 YSYEKL. V lost 2 bases and J lost 8; bases outside the gene matches: 6. This CDR3 has 14 amino acids. The CDR3 nucleotides are TGCGCCAGCAGCCAACTCCTCACTAGCGATGAGCAGTTCTTC. Translation gives CASSQLLTSDEQFF.

The chain combines TRBV10-2 with TRBJ1-2, with 8 positions matching TRBD1. This CDR3 is built from 15 residues. The J segment lost 4 bases and the V segment lost 2 bases, leaving 6 bases of the junction unmatched. The germline CDR1 and CDR2 sequences are WSHSY and SAAADI. The CDR3 here is CASSEPPDRGYGYTF. The CDR3 nucleotides are TGCGCCAGCAGTGAGCCTCCAGACAGGGGCTATGGCTACACCTTC.

The chain carries TRBV10-3 and TRBJ1-5; 10 nucleotides align to TRBD1. Losses at the gene ends were 6 bases for V and 8 bases for J; bases not matched to a gene: 7. Germline V gene data show CDR1 as ENHRY and CDR2 as SYGVKD. The CDR3 length is 14 residues. CDR3: CAISLTGGWEPQHF. The CDR3 region has the DNA TGTGCCATCAGCTTGACAGGGGGCTGGGAGCCCCAGCATTTT.

CDR3 DNA sequence: TGTGCCAGCAGCCAAGGGGCTAGCGCCTACGAGCAGTACTTC. This sequence encodes CASSQGASAYEQYF. The chain is built from TRBV3-1 (or the pseudogene TRBV3-2) and TRBJ2-7; D is perhaps TRBD2 (6 bases). The CDR3 has 14 amino acids. Germline V gives CDR1 LGHDT, CDR2 YNNKEL (reference sequence). V gave up 1 base and J gave up 2 bases, with 9 bases separating them.

The chain carries TRBV3-1 (or the pseudogene TRBV3-2) and TRBJ2-2; a weak D match, TRBD2 (5 bases). This CDR3 comprises 12 residues. With 4 bases removed from V and 6 bases from J, the gap between germline ends came to 6 bases. CDR1 and CDR2 from the germline V gene are LGHDT and YNNKEL (reference sequence). CDR3 sequence (DNA): TGTGCCAGCAGCCGAGGGCCCGGGGAGCTGTTTTTT. Translating gives CASSRGPGELFF.

V usage is TRBV18 and J usage is TRBJ2-6; 9 bases are a match to TRBD1. Germline V gene sequence: CDR1 KGHSH, CDR2 LQKENI. The CDR3 is made up of 19 amino acids. Unmatched junction bases numbered 9, after V lost 3 bases and J lost 0 bases. CDR3 DNA sequence: TGTGCCAGCTCACCGCAGGGGACAGGGATTAACTCTGGGGCCAACGTCCTGACTTTC. It codes for CASSPQGTGINSGANVLTF.

CDR3: CASSEYQVPLFF. As DNA, the CDR3 is TGTGCCAGCAGTGAATACCAGGTCCCACTGTTTTTT. The chain combines TRBV6-1 with TRBJ1-4; no clear D. The germline V gene has CDR1 MNHNS and CDR2 SASEGT. With 2 bases removed from V and 13 bases from J, the gap between germline ends came to 11 bases. CDR3 length equals 12 residues.

This chain links TRBV7-9 with TRBJ2-1; TRBD2 agrees at 10 bases. The CDR3 runs 15 residues. With 1 base clipped from V and 14 bases from J, the junction kept 11 bases outside the gene matches. The V gene's germline CDR1 is SEHNR and CDR2 FQNEAQ (reference sequence). Written as DNA, the CDR3 is TGTGCCAGCAGCTTAGATCAAATAATTACTAGCGGGGAGTTCTTC. This translates into CASSLDQIITSGEFF.

V usage is TRBV9 and J usage is TRBJ2-2; 9 nucleotides line up with TRBD1. The CDR3 is 15 residues long. Germline CDR1 is SGDLS and CDR2 is YYNGEE. J lost 1 base, V lost 4 bases, and 2 bases had no gene match. The CDR3 sequence: CASSSGQGNTGELFF. In DNA, the CDR3 is TGTGCCAGCAGCTCGGGACAGGGGAACACCGGGGAGCTGTTTTTT.

The chain combines TRBV19 with TRBJ2-2, with a weak D call TRBD1 (5 bases). The CDR3 is 15 amino acids. Between the trimmed V and J ends, which lost 7 bases and 2 bases, there was a span of 14 bases. Germline V lookup: CDR1 LNHDA, CDR2 SQIVND (reference sequence). The CDR3 loop is CASTTGLLNTGELFF. Here the CDR3 DNA reads TGTGCCAGTACTACAGGTCTACTTAACACCGGGGAGCTGTTTTTT.

The chain combines TRBV18 with TRBJ1-5, with a weak D call TRBD1 (6 bases). Between the trimmed V and J ends, which lost 2 bases and 2 bases, there was a span of 16 bases. This CDR3 has 17 residues. CDR1 and CDR2 from the germline V gene are KGHSH and LQKENI. In nucleotides, the CDR3 is TGTGCCAGCTCACCAAACAGGGCGGAGGTGGGCAATCAGCCCCAGCATTTT. Its protein product is CASSPNRAEVGNQPQHF.

This clone was recorded only once. The J gene is TRBJ2-7, the V gene TRBV27; 8 bases are shared with TRBD2. V dropped 6 bases and J dropped 1; count of bases not matched to a gene: 8. This CDR3 contains 15 residues. CDR1 and CDR2 (germline): MNHEY, SMNVEV (reference sequence). In DNA, the CDR3 is TGTGCCAGCAGCCTTGTCGGGAGGGGGTCCTACGAGCAGTACTTC. It is translated as CASSLVGRGSYEQYF.

This chain joins TRBV30 and TRBJ2-7; 11 bases fit TRBD2. The CDR3 runs to 14 residues. Losses at the gene ends were 1 base for V and 6 bases for J; bases not matched to a gene: 5. Germline V gene lookup returns CDR1 GTSNPN and CDR2 SVGIG (reference sequence). The CDR3 region has the DNA TGTGCCTGGAGTGGACTAGCGGGATTCTTCGAGCAGTACTTC. Protein: CAWSGLAGFFEQYF. The whole variable domain, filled in from reference TRBV30 and TRBJ2-7, reads SQTIHQWPATLVQPVGSPLSLECTVEGTSNPNLYWYRQAAGRGLQLLFYSVGIGQISSEVPQNLSASRPQDRQFILSSKKLLLSDSGFYLCAWSGLAGFFEQYFGPGTRLTVT.

The chain is built from TRBV5-4 and TRBJ2-3, with 12 bases lining up with TRBD2. The CDR3 length is 16 residues. The germline V gene encodes CDR1 SGHNT and CDR2 YYREEE (reference sequence). Unmatched junction bases numbered 7, after V lost 3 bases and J lost 5 bases. The DNA for the CDR3 is TGTGCCAGCAGCTCAGCCCTAGCGGGAGGGGAAGATACGCAGTATTTT. Translation: CASSSALAGGEDTQYF.

This clone was detected only a few times. The chain recombines TRBV2 with TRBJ1-1; 11 nucleotides match TRBD1. The CDR3 consists of 15 residues. J was trimmed by 5 bases and V by 6 bases; bases with no gene match: 8. In germline, CDR1 is SNHLY, CDR2 FYNNEI. The CDR3 loop reads CASRVGQGALTEAFF. DNA for the CDR3: TGTGCCAGCAGGGTTGGACAGGGGGCCTTGACTGAAGCTTTCTTT. The whole variable domain, remainder taken from reference TRBV2 and TRBJ1-1, is EPEVTQTPSHQVTQMGQEVILRCVPISNHLYFYWYRQILGQKVEFLVSFYNNEISEKSEIFDDQFSVERPDGSNFTLKIRSTKLEDSAMYFCASRVGQGALTEAFFGQGTRLTVV.

This clone is a singleton in its sample. This chain links TRBV5-1 with TRBJ1-3, with D unclear. Per the germline V gene, CDR1 is SGHRS and CDR2 is YFSETQ. The CDR3 is made up of 15 amino acids. Trimming left V 0 bases short and J 2 bases short, with 9 bases between. This CDR3 reads CASSLVSGTGNTIYF. CDR3 DNA: TGCGCCAGCAGCTTGGTTAGCGGAACTGGAAACACCATATATTTT.

V usage is TRBV19 and J usage is TRBJ2-5, with 16 bases aligning to TRBD2. J gave up 7 bases and V 4 bases, and 6 bases lay outside the gene matches. CDR1 and CDR2 from the germline V gene are LNHDA and SQIVND (reference sequence). The length of the CDR3 is 16 residues. CDR3 amino acids: CASSTGLAGGVGTQYF. DNA for the CDR3: TGTGCCAGTAGTACGGGACTAGCGGGAGGGGTTGGGACCCAGTACTTC. Together with reference TRBV19 and TRBJ2-5, the CDR3 gives the full variable domain: DGGITQSPKYLFRKEGQNVTLSCEQNLNHDAMYWYRQDPGQGLRLIYYSQIVNDFQKGDIAEGYSVSREKKESFPLTVTSAQKNPTAFYLCASSTGLAGGVGTQYFGPGTRLLVL.